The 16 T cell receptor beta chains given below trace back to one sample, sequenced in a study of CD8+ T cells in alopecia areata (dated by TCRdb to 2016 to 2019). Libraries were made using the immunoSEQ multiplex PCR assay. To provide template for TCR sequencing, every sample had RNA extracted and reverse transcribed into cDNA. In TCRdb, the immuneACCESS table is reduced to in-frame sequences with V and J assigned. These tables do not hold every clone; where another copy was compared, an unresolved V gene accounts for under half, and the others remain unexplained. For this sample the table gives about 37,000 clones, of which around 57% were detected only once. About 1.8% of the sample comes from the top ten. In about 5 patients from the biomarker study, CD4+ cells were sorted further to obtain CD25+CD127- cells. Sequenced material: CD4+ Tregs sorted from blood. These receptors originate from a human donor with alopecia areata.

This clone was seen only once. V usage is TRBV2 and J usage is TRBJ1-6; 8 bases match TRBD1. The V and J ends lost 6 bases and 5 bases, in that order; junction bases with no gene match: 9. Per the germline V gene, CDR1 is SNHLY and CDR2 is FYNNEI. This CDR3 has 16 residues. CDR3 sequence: CASRLRTGSHNSPLHF. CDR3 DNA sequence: TGTGCCAGCAGACTAAGGACAGGGAGTCATAATTCACCCCTCCACTTT.

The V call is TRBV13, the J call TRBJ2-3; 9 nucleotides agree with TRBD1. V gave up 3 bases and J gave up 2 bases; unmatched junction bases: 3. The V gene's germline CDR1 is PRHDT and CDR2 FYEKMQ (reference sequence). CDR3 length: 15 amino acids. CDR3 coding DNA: TGTGCCAGCAGCTTGAGGACAGGGGCCACAGATACGCAGTATTTT. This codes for CASSLRTGATDTQYF.

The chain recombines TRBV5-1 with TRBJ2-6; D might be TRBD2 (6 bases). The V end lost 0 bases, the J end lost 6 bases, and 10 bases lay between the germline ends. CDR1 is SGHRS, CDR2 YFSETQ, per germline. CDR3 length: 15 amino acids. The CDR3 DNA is TGCGCCAGCAGCTTGGGGGAGGCCTCGGCCAACGTCCTGACTTTC. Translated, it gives CASSLGEASANVLTF.

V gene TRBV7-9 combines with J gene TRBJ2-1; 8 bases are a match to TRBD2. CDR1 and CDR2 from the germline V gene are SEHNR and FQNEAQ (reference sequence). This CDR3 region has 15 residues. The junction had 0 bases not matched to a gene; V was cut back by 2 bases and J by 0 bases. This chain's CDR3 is CASSLLAGSYNEQFF. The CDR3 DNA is TGTGCCAGCAGCTTACTAGCGGGCTCCTACAATGAGCAGTTCTTC.

CDR3: CSALRGEQFF. The CDR3 coding sequence is TGCAGCGCTCTCCGGGGGGAGCAGTTCTTC. The V and J genes are TRBV20-1 and TRBJ2-1; D is perhaps TRBD2 (6 bases). The CDR3 length is 10 residues. CDR1 and CDR2 (germline): DFQATT, SNEGSKA (reference sequence).

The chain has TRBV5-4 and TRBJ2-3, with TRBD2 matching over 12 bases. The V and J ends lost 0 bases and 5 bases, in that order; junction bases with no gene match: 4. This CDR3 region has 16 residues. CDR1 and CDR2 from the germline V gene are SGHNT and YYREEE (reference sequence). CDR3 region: CASSLALAGGQDTQYF. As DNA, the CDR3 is TGTGCCAGCAGCTTGGCTCTAGCGGGGGGGCAAGATACGCAGTATTTT.

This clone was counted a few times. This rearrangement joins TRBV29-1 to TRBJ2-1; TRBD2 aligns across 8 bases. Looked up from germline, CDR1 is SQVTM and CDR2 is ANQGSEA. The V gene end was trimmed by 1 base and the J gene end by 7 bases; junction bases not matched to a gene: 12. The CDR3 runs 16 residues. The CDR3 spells CSVEGGTRGLRNEQFF. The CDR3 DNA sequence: TGCAGCGTTGAAGGGGGGACTAGAGGTCTCCGAAATGAGCAGTTCTTC.

In DNA form, the CDR3 reads TGCAGCGCACACCGACCCGGGGATGAGCAGTTCTTC. This translates into CSAHRPGDEQFF. The rearrangement links TRBV29-1 to TRBJ2-1, with D tentatively TRBD2 (5 bases). The CDR3 is made up of 12 amino acids. Between the trimmed V and J ends, which lost 7 bases and 8 bases, there was a span of 15 bases. CDR1 SQVTM and CDR2 ANQGSEA come from the germline V gene.

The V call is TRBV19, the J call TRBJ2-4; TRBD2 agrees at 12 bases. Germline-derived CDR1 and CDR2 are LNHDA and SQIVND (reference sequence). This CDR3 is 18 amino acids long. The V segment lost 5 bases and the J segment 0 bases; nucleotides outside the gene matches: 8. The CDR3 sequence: CASSLGLAGTLAKNIQYF. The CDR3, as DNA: TGTGCCAGTAGTCTGGGACTAGCGGGCACACTAGCCAAAAACATTCAGTACTTC. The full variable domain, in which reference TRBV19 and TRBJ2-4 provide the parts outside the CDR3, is DGGITQSPKYLFRKEGQNVTLSCEQNLNHDAMYWYRQDPGQGLRLIYYSQIVNDFQKGDIAEGYSVSREKKESFPLTVTSAQKNPTAFYLCASSLGLAGTLAKNIQYFGAGTRLSVL.

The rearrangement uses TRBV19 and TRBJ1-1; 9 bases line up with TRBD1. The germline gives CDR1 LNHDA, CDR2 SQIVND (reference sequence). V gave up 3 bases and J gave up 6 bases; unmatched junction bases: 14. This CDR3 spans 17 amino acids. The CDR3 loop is CASSIRWRTGEMPEAFF. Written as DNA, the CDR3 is TGTGCCAGTAGTATCCGTTGGCGGACAGGGGAGATGCCTGAAGCTTTCTTT.

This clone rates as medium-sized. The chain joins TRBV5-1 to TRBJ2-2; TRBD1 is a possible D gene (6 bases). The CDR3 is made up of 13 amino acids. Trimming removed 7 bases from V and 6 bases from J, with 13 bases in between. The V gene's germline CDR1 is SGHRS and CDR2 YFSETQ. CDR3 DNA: TGCGCCAGCGGGACAATACAGGCCGGGGAGCTGTTTTTT. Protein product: CASGTIQAGELFF.

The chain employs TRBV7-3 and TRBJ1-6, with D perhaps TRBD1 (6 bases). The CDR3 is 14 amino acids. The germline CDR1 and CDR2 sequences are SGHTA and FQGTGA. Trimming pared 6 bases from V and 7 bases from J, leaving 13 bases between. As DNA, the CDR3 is TGTGCCAGCAGGACGGACAGCCGAAATTCACCCCTCCACTTT. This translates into CASRTDSRNSPLHF. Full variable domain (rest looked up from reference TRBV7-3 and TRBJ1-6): GAGVSQTPSNKVTEKGKYVELRCDPISGHTALYWYRQSLGQGPEFLIYFQGTGAADDSGLPNDRFFAVRPEGSVSTLKIQRTERGDSAVYLCASRTDSRNSPLHFGNGTRLTVT.

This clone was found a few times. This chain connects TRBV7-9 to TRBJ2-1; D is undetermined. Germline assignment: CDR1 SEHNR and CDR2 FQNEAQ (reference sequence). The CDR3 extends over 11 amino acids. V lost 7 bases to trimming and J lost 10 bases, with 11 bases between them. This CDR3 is CASTKFREQFF. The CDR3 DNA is TGTGCCAGCACCAAATTTAGAGAGCAGTTCTTC.

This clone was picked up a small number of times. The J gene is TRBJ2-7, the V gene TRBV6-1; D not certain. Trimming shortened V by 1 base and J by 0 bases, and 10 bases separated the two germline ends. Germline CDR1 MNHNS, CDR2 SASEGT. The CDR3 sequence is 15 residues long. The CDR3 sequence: CASSEVPPSSYEQYF. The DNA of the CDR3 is TGTGCCAGCAGTGAAGTTCCACCCAGCTCCTACGAGCAGTACTTC.

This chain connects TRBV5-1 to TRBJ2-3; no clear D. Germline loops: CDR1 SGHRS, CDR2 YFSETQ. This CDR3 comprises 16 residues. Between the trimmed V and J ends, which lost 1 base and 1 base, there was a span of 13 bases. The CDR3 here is CASSLRSAQGTDTQYF. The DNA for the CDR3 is TGCGCCAGCAGCTTGCGGTCTGCTCAGGGCACAGATACGCAGTATTTT.

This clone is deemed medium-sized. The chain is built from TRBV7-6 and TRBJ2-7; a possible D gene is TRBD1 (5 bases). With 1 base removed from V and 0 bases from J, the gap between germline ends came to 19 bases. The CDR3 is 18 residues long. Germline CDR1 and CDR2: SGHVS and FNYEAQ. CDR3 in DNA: TGTGCCAGCAGCTTAGTAGGGCTGACAGCCCAGAGCTCCTACGAGCAGTACTTC. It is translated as CASSLVGLTAQSSYEQYF.